This TCR beta chain was sequenced during a study of blood T cell repertoires in COVID-19. Study-level information: Acute and convalescent COVID-19 specimens originated in the United States, Italy and Spain.

Original handling: How many nucleated cells were present was estimated from reference gene primer amplification. The assay was immunoSEQ multiplex PCR, and TCRdb's table has in-frame clones only and misses some. That table is the source of V, J and clone size, and D and trimming were worked out from the DNA. This sample has approximately 150,000 clones, with about 85% found just once. The specimen was peripheral blood. The receptor was isolated from a man between 40 and 49 years old with acute or convalescent COVID-19.

The CDR3, as DNA: TGTGCCAGTAGTGTCGTGTGGGGGCGTCAGCCCCAGCATTTT. Translation gives CASSVVWGRQPQHF. J is TRBJ1-5 and V is TRBV19; weak D call: TRBD1 (6 bases). Trimming removed 5 bases from V and 6 bases from J, with 14 bases in between. The germline CDR1 and CDR2 sequences are LNHDA and SQIVND (reference sequence). The CDR3 contains 14 residues. The whole variable domain, filled in from reference TRBV19 and TRBJ1-5, reads DGGITQSPKYLFRKEGQNVTLSCEQNLNHDAMYWYRQDPGQGLRLIYYSQIVNDFQKGDIAEGYSVSREKKESFPLTVTSAQKNPTAFYLCASSVVWGRQPQHFGDGTRLSIL.